The text below deals with one TCR beta chain. Its antigen is not identified. The record originates from a study of response to subunit inactivated influenza vaccine. TCRdb recomputed calls from the RT-PCR reads with MiXCR, one row per CDR3 protein. The sample has roughly 650,000 distinct CDR3 sequences, about 14% seen once. General study findings and limits: The study's authors posited that every seasonal influenza vaccination enlists few new T cells.

The input for sequencing was PBMCs from blood, taken 14 to 15 days before vaccination. This clonotype was sampled from a man aged 50-60 years who received an inactivated influenza vaccine.

CDR3: CASTGIAEETQYF. Here the CDR3 DNA reads TGTGCCAGCACTGGAATAGCCGAAGAGACCCAGTACTTC. The chain uses TRBV27 and TRBJ2-5, with unresolved D. This CDR3 is 13 amino acids long. V lost 7 bases to trimming and J lost 3 bases, with 12 bases between them. The germline V gene has CDR1 MNHEY and CDR2 SMNVEV (reference sequence).